This is a list of T cell receptor beta chains from one sample in a study of blood T cells in healthy people across ages. TCRdb re-derived calls from the 5' RACE reads in MiXCR, one entry per CDR3 protein. This table holds around 800,000 distinct CDR3 sequences, under 30% found once. This same sample was also part of a study on T cells of mothers and their children.

The sample was blood. The receptors were gathered from a boy aged 10-17 years in good health. CDR3s include the opening cysteine and the closing phenylalanine or tryptophan. Each record gives: D gene, J gene, clone size, CDR3 length, V gene, CDR3 DNA, CDR3 protein. D genes are given only for firm matches. Clone size is shown for a subset of rows, as once, few, many or a class of expanded clone.

TRBD2 | TRBJ2-3 | once | 14 | TRBV6-2/TRBV6-3 | TGTGCCAGCAGCGCGGGGGGGGGAACAGGTACGCAGTATTTT | CASSAGGGTGTQYF
TRBD1 | TRBJ2-5 | . | 16 | TRBV10-3 | TGTGCCATCAGTGCGAGTCTACAGGGGATCGGGGAGACCCAGTACTTC | CAISASLQGIGETQYF
. | TRBJ1-1 | few | 16 | TRBV28 | TGTGCCAGCAGTCCTCCCCCGGGGGCAGGGGACACTGAAGCTTTCTTT | CASSPPPGAGDTEAFF
. | TRBJ1-1 | few | 15 | TRBV7-8 | TGTGCCAGCAGACCAGGGTGGCAGGGGAACACTGAAGCTTTCTTT | CASRPGWQGNTEAFF
TRBD1 | TRBJ1-2 | . | 13 | TRBV29-1 | TGCAGCGTCCGGACAGGGGGCGAAGGCGGCTACACCTTC | CSVRTGGEGGYTF
TRBD2 | TRBJ2-5 | . | 14 | TRBV9 | TGTGCCAGCAGCGTTTCGACGGGGGGGGAGACCCAGTACTTC | CASSVSTGGETQYF
. | TRBJ2-3 | . | 12 | TRBV7-6 | TGTGCCAGCGGGGGGCGAGGGGGTACGCAGTATTTT | CASGGRGGTQYF
TRBD1 | TRBJ1-2 | few | 14 | TRBV6-5 | TGTGCCAGCAGGCCCGGGACAGGGGGCTATGGCTACACCTTC | CASRPGTGGYGYTF
TRBD1 | TRBJ1-2 | . | 15 | TRBV4-2 | TGTGCCAGCAGCCGGGAGACAGGGTACAAGGGTGGCTACACCTTC | CASSRETGYKGGYTF
. | TRBJ2-5 | few | 14 | TRBV11-2 | TGTGCCAGCAGCCCGCAGTTGGCCCAAGAGACCCAGTACTTC | CASSPQLAQETQYF
. | TRBJ1-2 | few | 13 | TRBV12-3/TRBV12-4 | TGTGCCAGCAGTTTGAGCCGGCAGGGAGGCTACACCTTC | CASSLSRQGGYTF
TRBD2 | TRBJ2-5 | . | 18 | TRBV28 | TGTGCCAGCAGTTTATACCGGAGCTCCTCAGCGGGGGTGGAGACCCAGTACTTC | CASSLYRSSSAGVETQYF
. | TRBJ1-6 | few | 14 | TRBV12-3/TRBV12-4 | TGTGCCAGCAGCCGGACAGTCTATAATTCACCCCTCCACTTT | CASSRTVYNSPLHF
. | TRBJ2-3 | few | 14 | TRBV5-1 | TGCGCCAGCAGAGGGGCCCGTTCAATAGATACGCAGTATTTT | CASRGARSIDTQYF
TRBD1 | TRBJ1-2 | . | 14 | TRBV3-1 | TGTGCCAGCAGCCCGACAGGGGTGGGGAATGGCTACACCTTC | CASSPTGVGNGYTF
TRBD2 | TRBJ2-1 | . | 16 | TRBV6-5 | TGTGTCAGCAGTTACTCTCTAGCGGGCGCCACCAATGAGCAGTTCTTC | CVSSYSLAGATNEQFF
. | TRBJ2-5 | few | 12 | TRBV7-2 | TGTGCCAGCAGCCAGACTGGAGAGACCCAGTACTTC | CASSQTGETQYF
. | TRBJ2-1 | few | 13 | TRBV5-5 | TGTGCCAGCAGCTTGGTGCTTTACAATGAGCAGTTCTTC | CASSLVLYNEQFF
TRBD2 | TRBJ2-7 | few | 16 | TRBV7-9 | TGTGCCAGCAGCTTAGCGCTAGCGGGGGGCACCTACGAGCAGTACTTC | CASSLALAGGTYEQYF
. | TRBJ1-2 | . | 14 | TRBV30 | TGTGCCCGGACCGGGCGGTCTCCTAACTATGGCTACACCTTC | CARTGRSPNYGYTF
. | TRBJ1-1 | . | 14 | TRBV15 | TGTGCCACCAGCAAGTACAGGGTTCCCACTGAAGCTTTCTTT | CATSKYRVPTEAFF
. | TRBJ2-1 | . | 12 | TRBV7-9 | TGTGCCAGCAGCTTAGACGACAGAAGGGAATACTTC | CASSLDDRREYF
. | TRBJ2-7 | few | 16 | TRBV21-1 | TGTGCCAGCAGCAAAGAGCGATGGGCGGAATCCTACGAGCAGTACTTC | CASSKERWAESYEQYF
. | TRBJ1-2 | . | 13 | TRBV29-1 | TGCAGCGTTGGCACCAGAGCTAACTATGGCTACACCTTC | CSVGTRANYGYTF
TRBD1 | TRBJ1-2 | few | 15 | TRBV5-1 | TGCGCCAGCAGCTCCCAGACCGGACAGGGGTATGGCTACATCTTC | CASSSQTGQGYGYIF
. | TRBJ2-7 | once | 11 | TRBV30 | TGTGCCTGGAGTGGCCCAGTCGAGCAGTACTTC | CAWSGPVEQYF
TRBD1 | TRBJ1-2 | . | 14 | TRBV25-1 | TGTGCCAGCAGTGAATGGAGACAGGGCCTAGGCTACACCTTC | CASSEWRQGLGYTF